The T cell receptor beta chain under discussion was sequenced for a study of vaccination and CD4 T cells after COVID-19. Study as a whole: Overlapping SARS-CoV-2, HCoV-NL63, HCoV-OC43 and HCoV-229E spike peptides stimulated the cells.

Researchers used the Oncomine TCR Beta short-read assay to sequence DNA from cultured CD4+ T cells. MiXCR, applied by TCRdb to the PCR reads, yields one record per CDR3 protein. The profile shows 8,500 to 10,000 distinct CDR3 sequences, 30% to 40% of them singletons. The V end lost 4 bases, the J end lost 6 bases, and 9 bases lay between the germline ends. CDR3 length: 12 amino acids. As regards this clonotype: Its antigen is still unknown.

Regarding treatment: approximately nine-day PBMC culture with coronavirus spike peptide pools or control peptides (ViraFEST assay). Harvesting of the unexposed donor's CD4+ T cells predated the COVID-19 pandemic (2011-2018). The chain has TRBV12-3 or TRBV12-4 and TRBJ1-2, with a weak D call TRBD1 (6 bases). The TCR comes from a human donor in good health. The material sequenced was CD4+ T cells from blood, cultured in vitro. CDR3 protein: CASSYPGDGYTF. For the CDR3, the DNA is TGTGCCAGCAGTTACCCAGGGGATGGCTACACCTTC.